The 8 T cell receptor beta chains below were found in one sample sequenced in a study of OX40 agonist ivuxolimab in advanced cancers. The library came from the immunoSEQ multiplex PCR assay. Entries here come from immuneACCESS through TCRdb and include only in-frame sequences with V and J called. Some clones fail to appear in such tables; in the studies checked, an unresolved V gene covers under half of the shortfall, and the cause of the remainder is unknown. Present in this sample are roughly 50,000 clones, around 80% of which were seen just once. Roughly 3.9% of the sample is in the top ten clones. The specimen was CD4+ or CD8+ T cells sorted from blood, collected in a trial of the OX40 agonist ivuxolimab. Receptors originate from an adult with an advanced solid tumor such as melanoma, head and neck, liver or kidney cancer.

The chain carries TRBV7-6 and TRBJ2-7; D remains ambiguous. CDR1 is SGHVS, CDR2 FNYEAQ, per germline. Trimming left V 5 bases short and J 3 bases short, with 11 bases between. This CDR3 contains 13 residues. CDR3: CASSPNTFYEQYF. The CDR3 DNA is TGTGCCAGCAGCCCGAACACGTTCTACGAGCAGTACTTC.

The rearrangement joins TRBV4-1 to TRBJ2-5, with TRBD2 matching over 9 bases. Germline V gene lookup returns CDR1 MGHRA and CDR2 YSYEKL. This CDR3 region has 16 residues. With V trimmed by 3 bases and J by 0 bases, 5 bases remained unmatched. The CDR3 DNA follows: TGCGCCAGCAGCCATGAGACTAGCGGCTACCAAGAGACCCAGTACTTC. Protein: CASSHETSGYQETQYF.

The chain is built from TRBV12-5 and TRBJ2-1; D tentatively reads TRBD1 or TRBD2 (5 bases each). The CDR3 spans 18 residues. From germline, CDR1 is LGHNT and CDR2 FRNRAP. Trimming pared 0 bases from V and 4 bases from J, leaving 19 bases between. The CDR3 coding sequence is TGTGCTAGTGGTTTGGTACTCCAATCGGGAAAGGGGTACAATGAGCAGTTCTTC. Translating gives CASGLVLQSGKGYNEQFF.

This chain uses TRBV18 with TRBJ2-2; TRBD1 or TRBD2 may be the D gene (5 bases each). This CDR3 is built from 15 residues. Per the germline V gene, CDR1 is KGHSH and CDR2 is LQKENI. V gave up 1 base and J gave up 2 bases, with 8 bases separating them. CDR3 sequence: CASSPRGINTGELFF. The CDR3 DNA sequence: TGTGCCAGCTCACCACGGGGGATCAACACCGGGGAGCTGTTTTTT.

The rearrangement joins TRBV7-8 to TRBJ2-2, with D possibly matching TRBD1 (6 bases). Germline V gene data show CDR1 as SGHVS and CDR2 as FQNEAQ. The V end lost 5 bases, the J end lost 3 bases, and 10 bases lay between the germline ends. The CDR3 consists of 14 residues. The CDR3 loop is CASSEYRDTGELFF. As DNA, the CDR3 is TGTGCCAGCAGCGAGTACAGGGACACCGGGGAGCTGTTTTTT. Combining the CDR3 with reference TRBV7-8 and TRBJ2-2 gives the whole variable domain GAGVSQSPRYKVAKRGQDVALRCDPISGHVSLFWYQQALGQGPEFLTYFQNEAQLDKSGLPSDRFFAERPEGSVSTLKIQRTQQEDSAVYLCASSEYRDTGELFFGEGSRLTVL.

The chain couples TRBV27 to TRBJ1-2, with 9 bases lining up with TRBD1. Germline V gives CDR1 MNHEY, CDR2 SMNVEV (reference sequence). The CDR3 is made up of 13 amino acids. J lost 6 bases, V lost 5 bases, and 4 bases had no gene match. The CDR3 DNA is TGTGCCAGCAGTCCACAGGGGGCGAATGGCTACACCTTC. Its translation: CASSPQGANGYTF.

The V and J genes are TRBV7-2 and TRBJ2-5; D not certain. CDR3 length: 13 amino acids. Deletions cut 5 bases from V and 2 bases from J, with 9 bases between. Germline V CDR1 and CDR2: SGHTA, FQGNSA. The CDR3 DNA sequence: TGTGCCAGCAGCGTTACATGGCAAGAGACCCAGTACTTC. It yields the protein CASSVTWQETQYF.

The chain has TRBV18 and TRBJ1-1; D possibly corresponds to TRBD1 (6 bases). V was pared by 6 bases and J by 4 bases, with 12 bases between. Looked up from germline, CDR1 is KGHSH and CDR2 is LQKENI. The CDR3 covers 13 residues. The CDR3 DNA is TGTGCCAGCTCGTTCCAAGGGGGCACTGAAGCTTTCTTT. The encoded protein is CASSFQGGTEAFF.